The clone carrying this T cell receptor beta chain showed up many times. Its matching antigen is unknown. The sample is drawn from a study of T cells in Graves' hyperthyroidism and ophthalmopathy. Study results and caveats: Most clonotypes expanded in the thyroid (above 0.001) were also present in blood.

The CDR3 length is 14 residues. Germline CDR1 reads MDHEN; CDR2 reads SYDVKM. Trimming cost V 5 bases and J 0 bases, with 11 bases left between them. Amplified regions were TCR beta CDR3 sequences from RNA transcripts. The TCR CDR3 first-round RT-PCR relied on the HTBI primer set. TCRdb independently ran MiXCR on the multiplex PCR reads; one entry per CDR3 protein. Of 300,000 to 450,000 distinct CDR3 sequences in the sample, 15% to 20% are singletons; the top ten hold roughly 16%. Uncontrolled infection, other autoimmune disease, pregnancy or lactation led to exclusion. For the diagnoses, clinical symptoms, serum thyroxine and TRAb, thyroid ultrasound and orbital computed tomography were used.

The sample consisted of blood. This sequence was found in a woman in her 40s with Graves' ophthalmopathy. The chain links TRBV28 to TRBJ2-7; perhaps D is TRBD1 or TRBD2 (5 bases each). The CDR3 reads CASSRSGRSYEQYF. Written as DNA, the CDR3 is TGTGCCAGCAGTAGATCGGGACGCTCCTACGAGCAGTACTTC.